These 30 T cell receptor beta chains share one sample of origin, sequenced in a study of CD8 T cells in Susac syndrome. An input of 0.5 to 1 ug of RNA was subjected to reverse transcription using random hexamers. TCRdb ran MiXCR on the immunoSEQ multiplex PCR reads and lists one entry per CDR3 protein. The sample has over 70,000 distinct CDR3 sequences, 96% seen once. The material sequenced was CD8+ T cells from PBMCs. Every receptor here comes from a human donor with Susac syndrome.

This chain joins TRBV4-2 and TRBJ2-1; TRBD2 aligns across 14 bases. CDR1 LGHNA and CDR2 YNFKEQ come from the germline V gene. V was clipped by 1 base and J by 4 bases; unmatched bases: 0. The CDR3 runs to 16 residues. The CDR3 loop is CASSQGLAGGYNEQFF. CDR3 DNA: TGTGCCAGCAGCCAAGGACTAGCGGGGGGGTACAATGAGCAGTTCTTC.

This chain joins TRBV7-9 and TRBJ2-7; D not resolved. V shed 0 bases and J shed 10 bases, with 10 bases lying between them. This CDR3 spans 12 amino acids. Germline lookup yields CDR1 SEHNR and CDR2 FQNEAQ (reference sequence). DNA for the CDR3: TGTGCCAGCAGCTTAGCCTCGAGACAACAGTACTTC. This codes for CASSLASRQQYF.

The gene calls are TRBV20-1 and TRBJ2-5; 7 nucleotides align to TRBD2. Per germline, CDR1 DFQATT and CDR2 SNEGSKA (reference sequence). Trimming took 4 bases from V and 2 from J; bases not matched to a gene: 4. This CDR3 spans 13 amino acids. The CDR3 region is CSAIWRGQETQYF. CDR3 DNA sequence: TGCAGTGCTATCTGGCGGGGGCAAGAGACCCAGTACTTC.

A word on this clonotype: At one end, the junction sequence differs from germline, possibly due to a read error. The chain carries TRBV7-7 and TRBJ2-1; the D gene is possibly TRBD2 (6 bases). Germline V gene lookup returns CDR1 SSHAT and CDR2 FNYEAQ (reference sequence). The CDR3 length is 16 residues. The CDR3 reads CASSLGQAGTYNEQFF. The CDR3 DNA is TGTGCTAGCAGCTTGGGGCAGGCGGGGACCTACAATGAGCAGTTCTTC.

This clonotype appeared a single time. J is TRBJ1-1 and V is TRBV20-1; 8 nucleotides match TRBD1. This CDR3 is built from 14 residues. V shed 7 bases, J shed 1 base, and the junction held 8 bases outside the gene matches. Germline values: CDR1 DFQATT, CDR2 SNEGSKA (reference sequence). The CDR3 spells CSVRTGLWNTEAFF. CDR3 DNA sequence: TGCAGTGTTCGGACAGGGCTATGGAACACTGAAGCTTTCTTT.

CDR3 nucleotides: TGCAGCGCTCGGACAGGACCCTACGAGCAGTACTTC. It encodes CSARTGPYEQYF. This rearrangement joins TRBV29-1 to TRBJ2-7; 7 nucleotides align to TRBD1. The CDR3 extends over 12 amino acids. Looked up from germline, CDR1 is SQVTM and CDR2 is ANQGSEA. Unmatched junction bases numbered 5, after V lost 7 bases and J lost 2 bases.

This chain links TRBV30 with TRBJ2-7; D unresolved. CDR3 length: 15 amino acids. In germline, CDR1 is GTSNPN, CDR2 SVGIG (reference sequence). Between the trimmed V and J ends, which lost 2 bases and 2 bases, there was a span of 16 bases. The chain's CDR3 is CAWSRAPSITYEQYF. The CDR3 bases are TGTGCCTGGAGTCGCGCCCCTAGTATCACCTACGAGCAGTACTTC.

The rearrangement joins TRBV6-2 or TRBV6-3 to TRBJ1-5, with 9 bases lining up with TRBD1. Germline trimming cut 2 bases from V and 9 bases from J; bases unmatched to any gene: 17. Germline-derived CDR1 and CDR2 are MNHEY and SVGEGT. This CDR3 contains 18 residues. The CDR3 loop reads CASSYGSNTGTGSRPQHF. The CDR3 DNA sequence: TGTGCCAGCAGTTACGGATCGAATACGGGGACAGGGAGCCGGCCCCAGCATTTT.

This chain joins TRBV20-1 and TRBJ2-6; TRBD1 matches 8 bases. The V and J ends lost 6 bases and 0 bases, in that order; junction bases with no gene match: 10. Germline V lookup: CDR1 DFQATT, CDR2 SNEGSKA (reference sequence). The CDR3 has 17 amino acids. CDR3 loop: CSAPETGAFSGANVLTF. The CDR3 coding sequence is TGCAGTGCCCCCGAGACAGGGGCGTTCTCTGGGGCCAACGTCCTGACTTTC.

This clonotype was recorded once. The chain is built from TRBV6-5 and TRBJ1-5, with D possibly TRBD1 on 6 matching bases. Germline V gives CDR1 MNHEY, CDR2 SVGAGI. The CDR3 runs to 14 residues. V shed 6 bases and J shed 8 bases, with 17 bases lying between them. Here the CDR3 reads CASSMTGPLKPQHF. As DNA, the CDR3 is TGTGCCAGCAGCATGACAGGCCCTTTGAAGCCCCAGCATTTT.

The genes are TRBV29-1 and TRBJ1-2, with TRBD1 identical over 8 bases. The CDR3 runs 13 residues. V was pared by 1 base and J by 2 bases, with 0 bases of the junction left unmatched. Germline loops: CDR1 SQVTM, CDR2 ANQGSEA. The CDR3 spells CSVEGTGNYGYTF. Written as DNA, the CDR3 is TGCAGCGTTGAAGGGACAGGGAACTATGGCTACACCTTC.

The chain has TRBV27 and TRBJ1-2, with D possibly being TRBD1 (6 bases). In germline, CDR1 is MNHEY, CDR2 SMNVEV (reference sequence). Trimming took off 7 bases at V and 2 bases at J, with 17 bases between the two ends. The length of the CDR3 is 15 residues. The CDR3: CASTPGGGGNYGYTF. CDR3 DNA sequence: TGTGCCAGCACTCCCGGGGGAGGGGGGAACTATGGCTACACCTTC.

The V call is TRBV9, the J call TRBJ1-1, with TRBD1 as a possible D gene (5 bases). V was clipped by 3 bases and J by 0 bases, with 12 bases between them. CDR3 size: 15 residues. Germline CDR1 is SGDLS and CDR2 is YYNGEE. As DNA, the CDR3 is TGTGCCAGCAGCGGCGGGGCAGGTTTGAACACTGAAGCTTTCTTT. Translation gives CASSGGAGLNTEAFF. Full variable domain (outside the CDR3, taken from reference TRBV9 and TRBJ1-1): DSGVTQTPKHLITATGQRVTLRCSPRSGDLSVYWYQQSLDQGLQFLIQYYNGEERAKGNILERFSAQQFPDLHSELNLSSLELGDSALYFCASSGGAGLNTEAFFGQGTRLTVV.

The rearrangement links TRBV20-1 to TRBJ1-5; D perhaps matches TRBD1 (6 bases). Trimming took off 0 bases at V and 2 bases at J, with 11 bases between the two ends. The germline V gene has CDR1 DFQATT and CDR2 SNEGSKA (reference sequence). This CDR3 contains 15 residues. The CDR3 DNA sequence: TGCAGTGCTAGAGATCCTACAGGGCGCAATCAGCCCCAGCATTTT. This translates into CSARDPTGRNQPQHF.

The CDR3 nucleotides are TGTGCCAGCAGTCCCACCCTGACAGGGACGGGAGGCTACACCTTC. The encoded protein is CASSPTLTGTGGYTF. The chain is built from TRBV6-5 and TRBJ1-2, with TRBD1 identical over 7 bases. V lost 5 bases and J lost 8; bases outside the gene matches: 14. CDR1 and CDR2 (germline): MNHEY, SVGAGI. CDR3 length: 15 residues.

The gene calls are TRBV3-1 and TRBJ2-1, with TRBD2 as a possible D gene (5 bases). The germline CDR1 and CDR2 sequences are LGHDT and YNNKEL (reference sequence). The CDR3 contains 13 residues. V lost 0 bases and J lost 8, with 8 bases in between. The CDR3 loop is CASSQDSADEQFF. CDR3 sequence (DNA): TGTGCCAGCAGCCAAGATAGCGCCGATGAGCAGTTCTTC.

This CDR3 reads CSARRQGTDYEQYF. The CDR3 bases are TGCAGTGCTAGGAGGCAGGGGACCGACTACGAGCAGTACTTC. The rearrangement joins TRBV20-1 to TRBJ2-7; possibly TRBD1 for D (6 bases). Per germline, CDR1 DFQATT and CDR2 SNEGSKA (reference sequence). Trimming took 3 bases from V and 3 from J, leaving 15 bases between them. The CDR3 has 14 amino acids.

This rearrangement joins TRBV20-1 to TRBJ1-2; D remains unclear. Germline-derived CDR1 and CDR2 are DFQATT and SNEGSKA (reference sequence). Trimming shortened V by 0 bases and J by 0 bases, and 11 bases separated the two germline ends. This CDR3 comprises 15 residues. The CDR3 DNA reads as TGCAGTGCTAGAGATCAGGCGTTAGCTAACTATGGCTACACCTTC. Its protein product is CSARDQALANYGYTF.

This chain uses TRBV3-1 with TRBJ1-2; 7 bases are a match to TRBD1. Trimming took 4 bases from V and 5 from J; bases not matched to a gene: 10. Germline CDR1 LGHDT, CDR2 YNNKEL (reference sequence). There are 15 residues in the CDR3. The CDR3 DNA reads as TGTGCCAGCAGCCCAGGGGGAGTCGAGTGGTATGGCTACACCTTC. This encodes CASSPGGVEWYGYTF.

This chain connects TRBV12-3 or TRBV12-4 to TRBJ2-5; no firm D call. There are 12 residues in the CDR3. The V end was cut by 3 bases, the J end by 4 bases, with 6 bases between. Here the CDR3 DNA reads TGTGCCAGCAGTTTGGTAGGAGAGACCCAGTACTTC. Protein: CASSLVGETQYF.

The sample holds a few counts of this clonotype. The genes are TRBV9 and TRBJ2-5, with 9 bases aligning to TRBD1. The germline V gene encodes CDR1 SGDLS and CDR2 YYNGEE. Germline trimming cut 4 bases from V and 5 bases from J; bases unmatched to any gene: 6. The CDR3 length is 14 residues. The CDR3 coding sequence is TGTGCCAGCAGCTCGGGACAGGGCTTTGAGACCCAGTACTTC. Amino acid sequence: CASSSGQGFETQYF.

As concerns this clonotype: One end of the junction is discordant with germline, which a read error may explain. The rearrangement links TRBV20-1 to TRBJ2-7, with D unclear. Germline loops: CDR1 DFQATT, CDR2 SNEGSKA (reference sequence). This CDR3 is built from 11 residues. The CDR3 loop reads CSARRSSEQYF. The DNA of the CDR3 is TGCAGTGCTAGAAGGTCCTCCGAGCAGTACTTC.

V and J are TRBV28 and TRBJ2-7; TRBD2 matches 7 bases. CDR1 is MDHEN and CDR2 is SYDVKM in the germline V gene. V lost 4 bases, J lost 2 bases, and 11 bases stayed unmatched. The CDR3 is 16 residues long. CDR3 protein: CASSYLTSASTYEQYF. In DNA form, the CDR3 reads TGTGCCAGCAGTTATTTAACTAGCGCCTCAACCTACGAGCAGTACTTC.

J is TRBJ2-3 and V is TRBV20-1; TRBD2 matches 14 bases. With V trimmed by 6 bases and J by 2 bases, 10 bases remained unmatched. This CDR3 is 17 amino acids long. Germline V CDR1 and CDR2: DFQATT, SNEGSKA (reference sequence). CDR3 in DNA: TGCAGTGCATTGGGGGGACTAGCGGGGGCGCTCACAGATACGCAGTATTTT. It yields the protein CSALGGLAGALTDTQYF.

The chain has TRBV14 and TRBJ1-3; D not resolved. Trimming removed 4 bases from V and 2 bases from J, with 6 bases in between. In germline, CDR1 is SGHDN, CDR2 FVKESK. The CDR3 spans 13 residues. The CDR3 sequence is CASSLHPGNTIYF. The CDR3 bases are TGTGCCAGCAGCCTCCACCCTGGAAACACCATATATTTT.

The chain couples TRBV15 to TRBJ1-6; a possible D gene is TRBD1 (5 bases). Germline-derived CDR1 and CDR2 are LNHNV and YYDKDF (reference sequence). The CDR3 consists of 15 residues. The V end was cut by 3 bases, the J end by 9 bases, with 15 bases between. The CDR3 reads CATSSWTSGFSPLHF. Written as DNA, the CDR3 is TGTGCCACCAGCAGCTGGACAAGCGGTTTTTCACCCCTCCACTTT.

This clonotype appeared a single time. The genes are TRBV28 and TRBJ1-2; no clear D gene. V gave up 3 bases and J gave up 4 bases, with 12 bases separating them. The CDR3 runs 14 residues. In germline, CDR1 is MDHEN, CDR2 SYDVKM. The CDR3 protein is CASSLVGSGYGYTF. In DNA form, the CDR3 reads TGTGCCAGCAGTTTGGTTGGGTCCGGCTATGGCTACACCTTC.

The CDR3 loop reads CSAKDFDRGVEAFF. The CDR3 nucleotides read TGCAGTGCGAAAGACTTCGACAGGGGGGTTGAAGCTTTCTTT. V and J are TRBV20-1 and TRBJ1-1; 9 nucleotides match TRBD1. This CDR3 comprises 14 residues. V dropped 6 bases and J dropped 7; count of bases not matched to a gene: 12. Germline V gene lookup returns CDR1 DFQATT and CDR2 SNEGSKA (reference sequence).

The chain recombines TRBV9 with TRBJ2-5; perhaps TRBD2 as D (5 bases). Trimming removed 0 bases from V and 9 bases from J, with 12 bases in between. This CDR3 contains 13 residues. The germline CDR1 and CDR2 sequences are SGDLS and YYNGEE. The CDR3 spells CASSVGPPGAQYF. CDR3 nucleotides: TGTGCCAGCAGCGTAGGACCGCCCGGGGCCCAGTACTTC.

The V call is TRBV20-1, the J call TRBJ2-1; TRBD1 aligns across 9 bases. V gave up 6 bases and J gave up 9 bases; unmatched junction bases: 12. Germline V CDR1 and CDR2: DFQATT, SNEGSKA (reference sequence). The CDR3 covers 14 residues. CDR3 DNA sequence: TGCAGTGCGGACCTCGACAGGGGGGGAGGTGAGCAGTTCTTC. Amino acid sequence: CSADLDRGGGEQFF.